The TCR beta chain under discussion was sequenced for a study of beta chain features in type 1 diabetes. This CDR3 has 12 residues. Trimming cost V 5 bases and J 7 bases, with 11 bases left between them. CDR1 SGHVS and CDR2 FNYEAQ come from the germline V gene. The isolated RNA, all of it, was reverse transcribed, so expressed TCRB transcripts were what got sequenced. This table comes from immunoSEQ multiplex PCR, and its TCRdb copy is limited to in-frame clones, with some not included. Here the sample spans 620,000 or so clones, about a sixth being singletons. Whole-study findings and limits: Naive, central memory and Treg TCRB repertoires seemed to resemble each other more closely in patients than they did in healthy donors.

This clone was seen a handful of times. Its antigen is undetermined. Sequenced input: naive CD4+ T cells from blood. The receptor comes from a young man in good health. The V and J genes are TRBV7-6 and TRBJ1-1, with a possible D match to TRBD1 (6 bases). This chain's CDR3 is CASSHTQGEAFF. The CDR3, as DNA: TGTGCCAGCAGCCATACACAGGGTGAAGCTTTCTTT. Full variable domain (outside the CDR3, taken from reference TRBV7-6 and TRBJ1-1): GAGVSQSPRYKVTKRGQDVALRCDPISGHVSLYWYRQALGQGPEFLTYFNYEAQQDKSGLPNDRFSAERPEGSISTLTIQRTEQRDSAMYRCASSHTQGEAFFGQGTRLTVV.